Sequencing of this T cell receptor (beta chain) was carried out in a study of shared clonotypes between healthy human individuals. Points from the study as a whole: Naive subsets tended to show greater estimated richness than memory subsets.

Assay execution proceeded at the deep level. This table comes from immunoSEQ multiplex PCR, and its TCRdb copy is limited to in-frame clones, with some not included. Among approximately 2.1 million clones, approximately 93% were seen once, and the ten largest hold about 0.37%. CDR1 and CDR2 from the germline V gene are SEHNR and FQNEAQ (reference sequence). The CDR3 loop spans 15 amino acids. Losses at the gene ends were 5 bases for V and 3 bases for J; bases not matched to a gene: 9. As for this clone: The antigen is not known.

The TCR originated in a man aged 18 to 29 in good health. Some clones in this sample may be carry-over from other donors' samples. Sequencing used naive CD4+ T cells from PBMCs. Subset defined: CD45RA+ positively selected. This chain links TRBV7-9 with TRBJ1-2, with 7 nucleotides matching TRBD1. The CDR3 region is CASSPGQILDYGYTF. The DNA for the CDR3 is TGTGCCAGCAGCCCGGGACAGATCCTCGACTATGGCTACACCTTC.